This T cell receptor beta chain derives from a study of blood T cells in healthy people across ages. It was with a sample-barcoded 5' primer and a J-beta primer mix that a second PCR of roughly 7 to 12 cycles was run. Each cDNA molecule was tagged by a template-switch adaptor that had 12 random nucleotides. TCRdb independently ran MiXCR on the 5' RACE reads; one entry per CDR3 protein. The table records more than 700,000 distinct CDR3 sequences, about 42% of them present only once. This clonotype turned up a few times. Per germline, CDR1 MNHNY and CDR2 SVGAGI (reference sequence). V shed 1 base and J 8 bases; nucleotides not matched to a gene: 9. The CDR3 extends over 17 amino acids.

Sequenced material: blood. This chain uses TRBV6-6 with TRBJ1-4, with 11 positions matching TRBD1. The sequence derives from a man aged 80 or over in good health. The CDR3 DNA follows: TGTGCCAGCAGTTACTTCGGGACAGGGGGGTCAGAAGAAAAACTGTTTTTT. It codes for CASSYFGTGGSEEKLFF.